The following is a TCR beta chain sequence with its context. V was trimmed by 0 bases and J by 5 bases, leaving 11 bases between them. The V gene's germline CDR1 is SGDLS and CDR2 YYNGEE. The CDR3 length is 15 residues. The data derive from a study of T-cell memory formation after mild COVID-19. Study-level background: TCR clusters mostly belonged to single donors.

5'RACE, which relied on constant-segment primers, yielded TCR alpha and TCR beta cDNA libraries carrying sample barcodes and UMIs. TCRdb itself ran the 5' RACE reads through MiXCR, one entry per CDR3 protein. The sample includes about half a million distinct CDR3 sequences, roughly 20% of them seen just once. Sequenced sample: PBMCs or a T cell subset sorted from them (not recorded which). V usage is TRBV9 and J usage is TRBJ2-2; tentative D call: TRBD2 (6 bases). This receptor was taken from an adult woman who had mild COVID-19 (a few samples of this study predate the infection). Cell type and time point are not known. Here the CDR3 reads CASSVEWGRTGELFF. The CDR3 nucleotides are TGTGCCAGCAGCGTAGAGTGGGGGAGGACCGGGGAGCTGTTTTTT.